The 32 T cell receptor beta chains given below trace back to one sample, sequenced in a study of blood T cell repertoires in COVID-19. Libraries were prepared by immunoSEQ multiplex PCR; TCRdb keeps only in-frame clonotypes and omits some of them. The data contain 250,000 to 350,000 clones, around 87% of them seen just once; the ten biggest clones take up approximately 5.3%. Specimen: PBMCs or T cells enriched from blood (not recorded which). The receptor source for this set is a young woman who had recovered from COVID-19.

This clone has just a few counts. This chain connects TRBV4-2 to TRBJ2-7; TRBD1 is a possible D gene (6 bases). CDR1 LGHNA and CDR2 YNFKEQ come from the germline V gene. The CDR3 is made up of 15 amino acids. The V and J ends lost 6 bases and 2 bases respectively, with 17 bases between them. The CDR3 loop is CASRDTQGITYEQYF. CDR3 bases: TGTGCCAGCAGGGACACCCAGGGGATCACCTACGAGCAGTACTTC.

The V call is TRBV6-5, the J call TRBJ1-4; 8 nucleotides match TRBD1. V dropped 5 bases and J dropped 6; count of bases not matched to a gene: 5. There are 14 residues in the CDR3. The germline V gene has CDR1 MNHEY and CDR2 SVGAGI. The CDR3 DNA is TGTGCCAGCAGTCGGACAGGGTCGGATGAAAAACTGTTTTTT. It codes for CASSRTGSDEKLFF.

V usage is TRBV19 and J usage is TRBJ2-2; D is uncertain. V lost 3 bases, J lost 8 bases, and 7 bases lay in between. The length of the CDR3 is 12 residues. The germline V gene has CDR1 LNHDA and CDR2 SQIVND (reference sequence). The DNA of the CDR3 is TGTGCCAGTAGTATCACTACTGGGGAGCTGTTTTTT. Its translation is CASSITTGELFF. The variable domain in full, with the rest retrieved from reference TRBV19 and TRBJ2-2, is DGGITQSPKYLFRKEGQNVTLSCEQNLNHDAMYWYRQDPGQGLRLIYYSQIVNDFQKGDIAEGYSVSREKKESFPLTVTSAQKNPTAFYLCASSITTGELFFGEGSRLTVL.

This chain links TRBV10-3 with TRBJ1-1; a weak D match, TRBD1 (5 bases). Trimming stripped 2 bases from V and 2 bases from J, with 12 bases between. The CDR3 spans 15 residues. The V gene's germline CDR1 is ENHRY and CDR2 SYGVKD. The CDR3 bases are TGTGCCATCAGTGAGGCAGGGAGGGGAAACACTGAAGCTTTCTTT. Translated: CAISEAGRGNTEAFF.

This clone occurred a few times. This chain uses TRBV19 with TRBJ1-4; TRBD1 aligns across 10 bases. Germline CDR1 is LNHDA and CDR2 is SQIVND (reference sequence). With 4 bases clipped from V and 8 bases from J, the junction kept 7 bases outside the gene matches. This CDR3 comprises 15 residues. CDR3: CASSTSGTGEEKLFF. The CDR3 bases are TGTGCCAGTAGTACGTCCGGGACAGGGGAAGAAAAACTGTTTTTT.

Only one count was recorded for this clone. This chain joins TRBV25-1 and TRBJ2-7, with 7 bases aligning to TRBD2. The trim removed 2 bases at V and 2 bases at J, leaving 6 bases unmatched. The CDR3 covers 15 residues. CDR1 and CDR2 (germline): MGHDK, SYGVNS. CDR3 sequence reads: CASSEGWGGAYEQYF. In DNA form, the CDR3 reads TGTGCCAGCAGTGAAGGCTGGGGGGGGGCCTACGAGCAGTACTTC.

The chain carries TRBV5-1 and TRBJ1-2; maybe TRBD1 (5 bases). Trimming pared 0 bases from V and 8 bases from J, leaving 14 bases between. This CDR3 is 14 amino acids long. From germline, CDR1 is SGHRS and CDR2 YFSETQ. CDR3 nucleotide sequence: TGCGCCAGCAGCTTGGAAGGGGCTTCCAGGGGCTACACCTTC. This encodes CASSLEGASRGYTF.

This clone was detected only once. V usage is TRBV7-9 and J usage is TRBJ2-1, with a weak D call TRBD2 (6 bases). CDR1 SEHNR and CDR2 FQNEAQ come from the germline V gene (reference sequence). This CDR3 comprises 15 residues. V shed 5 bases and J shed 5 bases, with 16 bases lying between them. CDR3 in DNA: TGTGCCAGCAGCCGGCTGGGGGGAAGGGACAATGAGCAGTTCTTC. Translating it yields CASSRLGGRDNEQFF.

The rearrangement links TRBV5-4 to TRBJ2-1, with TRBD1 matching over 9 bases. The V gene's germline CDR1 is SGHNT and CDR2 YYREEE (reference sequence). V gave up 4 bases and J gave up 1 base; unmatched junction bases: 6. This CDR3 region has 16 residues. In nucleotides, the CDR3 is TGTGCCAGCAGCGGGGGACAGGGTAAATCCTACAATGAGCAGTTCTTC. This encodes CASSGGQGKSYNEQFF. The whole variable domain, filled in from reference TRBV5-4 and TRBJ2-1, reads ETGVTQSPTHLIKTRGQQVTLRCSSQSGHNTVSWYQQALGQGPQFIFQYYREEENGRGNFPPRFSGLQFPNYSSELNVNALELDDSALYLCASSGGQGKSYNEQFFGPGTRLTVL.

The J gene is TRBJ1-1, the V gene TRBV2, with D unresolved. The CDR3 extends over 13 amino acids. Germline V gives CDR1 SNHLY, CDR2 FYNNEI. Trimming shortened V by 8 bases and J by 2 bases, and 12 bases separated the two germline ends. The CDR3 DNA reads TGTGCCAGCCGAGCCGAGTCCAACACTGAAGCTTTCTTT. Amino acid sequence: CASRAESNTEAFF.

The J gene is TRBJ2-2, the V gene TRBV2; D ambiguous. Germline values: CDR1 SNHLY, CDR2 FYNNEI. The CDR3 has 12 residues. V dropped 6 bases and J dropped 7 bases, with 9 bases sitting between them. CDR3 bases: TGTGCCAGCAGATATTCTAGCGGGGAGCTGTTTTTT. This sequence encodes CASRYSSGELFF.

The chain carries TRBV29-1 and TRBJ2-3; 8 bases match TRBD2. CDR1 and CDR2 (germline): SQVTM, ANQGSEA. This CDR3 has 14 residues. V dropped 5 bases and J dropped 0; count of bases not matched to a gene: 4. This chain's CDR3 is CSVLAGASTDTQYF. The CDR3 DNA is TGCAGCGTTCTAGCGGGCGCCAGCACAGATACGCAGTATTTT.

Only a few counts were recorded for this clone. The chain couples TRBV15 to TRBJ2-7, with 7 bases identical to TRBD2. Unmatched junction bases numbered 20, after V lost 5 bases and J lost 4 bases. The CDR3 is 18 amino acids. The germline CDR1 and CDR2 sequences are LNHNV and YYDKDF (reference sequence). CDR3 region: CATSREVGGWREAYEQYF. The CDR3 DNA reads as TGTGCCACCAGCCGGGAGGTGGGAGGGTGGAGGGAGGCGTACGAGCAGTACTTC.

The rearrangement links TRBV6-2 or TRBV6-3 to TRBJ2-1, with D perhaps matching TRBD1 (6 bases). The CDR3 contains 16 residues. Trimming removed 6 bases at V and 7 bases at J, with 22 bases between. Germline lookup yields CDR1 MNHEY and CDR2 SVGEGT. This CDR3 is CASSRGFMGAGNEQFF. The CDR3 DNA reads TGTGCCAGCAGCCGCGGGTTTATGGGGGCCGGGAATGAGCAGTTCTTC.

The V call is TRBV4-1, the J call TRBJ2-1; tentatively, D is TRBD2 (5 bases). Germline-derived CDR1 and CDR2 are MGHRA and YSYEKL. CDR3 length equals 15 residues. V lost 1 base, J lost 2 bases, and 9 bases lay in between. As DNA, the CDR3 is TGCGCCAGCAGCCAAGTATCGAGGGCCTACAATGAGCAGTTCTTC. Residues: CASSQVSRAYNEQFF.

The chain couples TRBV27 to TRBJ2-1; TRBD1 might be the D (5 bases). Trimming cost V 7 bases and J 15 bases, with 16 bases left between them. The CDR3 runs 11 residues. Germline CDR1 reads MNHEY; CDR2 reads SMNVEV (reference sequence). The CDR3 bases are TGTGCCAGCATGGGGCCGGTTCGAAGGTTCTTC. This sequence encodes CASMGPVRRFF.

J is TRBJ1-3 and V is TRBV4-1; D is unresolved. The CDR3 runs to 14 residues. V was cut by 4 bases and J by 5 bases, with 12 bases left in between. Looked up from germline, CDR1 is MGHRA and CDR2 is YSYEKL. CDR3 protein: CASSPPGGRNTIYF. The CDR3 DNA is TGCGCCAGCAGCCCCCCCGGTGGTAGAAACACCATATATTTT.

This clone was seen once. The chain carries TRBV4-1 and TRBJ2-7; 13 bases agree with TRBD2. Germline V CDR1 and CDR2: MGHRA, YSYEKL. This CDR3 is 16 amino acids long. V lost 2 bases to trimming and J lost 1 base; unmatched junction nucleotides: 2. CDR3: CASSQRLAGGSYEQYF. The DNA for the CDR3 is TGCGCCAGCAGCCAACGACTAGCGGGGGGATCCTACGAGCAGTACTTC.

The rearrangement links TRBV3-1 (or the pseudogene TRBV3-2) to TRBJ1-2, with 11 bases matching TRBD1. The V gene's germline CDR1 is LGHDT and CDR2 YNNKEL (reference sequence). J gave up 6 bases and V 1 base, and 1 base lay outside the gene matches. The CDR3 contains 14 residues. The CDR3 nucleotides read TGTGCCAGCAGCCAAGTGGACAGGGGGCATGGCTACACCTTC. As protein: CASSQVDRGHGYTF.

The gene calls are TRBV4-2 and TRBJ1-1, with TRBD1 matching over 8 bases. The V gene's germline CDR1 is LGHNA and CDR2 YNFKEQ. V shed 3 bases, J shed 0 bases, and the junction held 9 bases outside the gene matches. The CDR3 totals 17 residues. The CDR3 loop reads CASSQPPGQVMNTEAFF. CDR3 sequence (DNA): TGTGCCAGCAGCCAGCCCCCGGGACAGGTCATGAACACTGAAGCTTTCTTT.

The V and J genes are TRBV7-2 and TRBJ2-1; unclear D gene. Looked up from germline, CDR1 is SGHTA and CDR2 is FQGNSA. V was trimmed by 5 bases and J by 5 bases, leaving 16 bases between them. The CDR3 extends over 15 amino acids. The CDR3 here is CASSPSRLRNNEQFF. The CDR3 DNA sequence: TGTGCCAGCAGCCCATCTAGGCTCCGCAACAATGAGCAGTTCTTC.

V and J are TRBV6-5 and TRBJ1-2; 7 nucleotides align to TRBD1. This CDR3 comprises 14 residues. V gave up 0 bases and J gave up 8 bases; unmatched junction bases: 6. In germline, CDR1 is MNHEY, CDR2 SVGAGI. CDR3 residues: CASSYSSRGKGYTF. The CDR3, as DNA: TGTGCCAGCAGTTACTCGTCCAGGGGGAAAGGCTACACCTTC.

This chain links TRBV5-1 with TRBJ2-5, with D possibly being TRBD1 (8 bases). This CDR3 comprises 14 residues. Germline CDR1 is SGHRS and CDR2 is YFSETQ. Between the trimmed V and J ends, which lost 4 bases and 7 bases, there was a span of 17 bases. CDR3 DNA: TGCGCCAGCAGCGGGGGGGACAGGTTTGGGACCCAGTACTTC. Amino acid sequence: CASSGGDRFGTQYF. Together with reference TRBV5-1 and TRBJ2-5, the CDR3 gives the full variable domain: KAGVTQTPRYLIKTRGQQVTLSCSPISGHRSVSWYQQTPGQGLQFLFEYFSETQRNKGNFPGRFSGRQFSNSRSEMNVSTLELGDSALYLCASSGGDRFGTQYFGPGTRLLVL.

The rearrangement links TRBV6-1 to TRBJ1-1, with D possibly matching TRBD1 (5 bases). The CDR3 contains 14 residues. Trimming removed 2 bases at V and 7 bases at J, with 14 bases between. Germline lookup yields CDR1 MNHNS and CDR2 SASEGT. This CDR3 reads CASSEYGGSSEAFF. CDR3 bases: TGTGCCAGCAGTGAATACGGGGGTTCTAGTGAAGCTTTCTTT.

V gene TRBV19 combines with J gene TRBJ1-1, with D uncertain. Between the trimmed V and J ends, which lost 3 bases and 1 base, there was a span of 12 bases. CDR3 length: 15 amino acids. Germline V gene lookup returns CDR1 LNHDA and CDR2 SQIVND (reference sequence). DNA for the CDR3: TGTGCCAGTAGTATGGCCCGGGTGGCGAACACTGAAGCTTTCTTT. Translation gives CASSMARVANTEAFF.

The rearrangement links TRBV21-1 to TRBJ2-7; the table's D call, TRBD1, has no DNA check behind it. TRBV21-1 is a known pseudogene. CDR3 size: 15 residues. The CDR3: CASSKEQRQIYEQYF. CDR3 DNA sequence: TGTGCCAGCAGCAAAGAGCAGAGACAGATATACGAGCAGTACTTC.

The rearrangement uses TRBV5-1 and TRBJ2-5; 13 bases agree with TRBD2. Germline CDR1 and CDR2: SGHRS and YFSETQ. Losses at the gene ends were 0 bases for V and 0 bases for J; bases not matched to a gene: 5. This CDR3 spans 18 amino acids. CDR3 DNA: TGCGCCAGCAGCTTGGCGGGACTAGCGGGGTTGTACCAAGAGACCCAGTACTTC. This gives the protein CASSLAGLAGLYQETQYF.

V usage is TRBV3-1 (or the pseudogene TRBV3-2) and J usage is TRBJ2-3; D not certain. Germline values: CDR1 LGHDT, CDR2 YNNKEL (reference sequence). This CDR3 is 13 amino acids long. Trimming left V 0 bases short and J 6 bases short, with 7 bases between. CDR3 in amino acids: CASSQERWDTQYF. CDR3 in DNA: TGTGCCAGCAGCCAAGAACGGTGGGATACGCAGTATTTT.

The CDR3 DNA follows: TGTGCCACCAGTGAAAACAGGGGTACAAAGGAGACCCAGTACTTC. It encodes CATSENRGTKETQYF. The chain combines TRBV24-1 with TRBJ2-5; 7 positions match TRBD1. V was pared by 4 bases and J by 5 bases, with 9 bases of the junction left unmatched. CDR3 size: 15 residues. The germline V gene has CDR1 KGHDR and CDR2 SFDVKD.

Here the CDR3 reads CASSSLPGGMGNTEAFF. The CDR3 coding sequence is TGTGCCAGCAGCAGTTTACCCGGGGGGATGGGGAACACTGAAGCTTTCTTT. V is TRBV5-4 and J is TRBJ1-1; D might be TRBD1 (5 bases). CDR1 and CDR2 (germline): SGHNT, YYREEE (reference sequence). The V gene lost 4 bases and the J gene lost 1 base, with 20 bases spanning the gap. The CDR3 is 17 amino acids.

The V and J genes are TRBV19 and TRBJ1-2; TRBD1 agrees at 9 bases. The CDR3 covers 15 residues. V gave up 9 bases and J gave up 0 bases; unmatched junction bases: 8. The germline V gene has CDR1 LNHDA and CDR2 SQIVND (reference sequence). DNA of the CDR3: TGTGCCAGCCGTAGGGGGACAGGGACTAACTATGGCTACACCTTC. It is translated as CASRRGTGTNYGYTF.

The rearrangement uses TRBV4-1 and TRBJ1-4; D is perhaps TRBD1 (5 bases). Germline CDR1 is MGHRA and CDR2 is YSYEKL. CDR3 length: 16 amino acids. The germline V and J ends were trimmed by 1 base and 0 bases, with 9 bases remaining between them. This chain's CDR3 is CASSQGYRTTNEKLFF. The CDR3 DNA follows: TGCGCCAGCAGCCAAGGCTACAGGACAACTAATGAAAAACTGTTTTTT.